The rows below give T cell receptor beta chains drawn from one sample of a study of blood T cell repertoires in COVID-19. Some clones are missing from TCRdb's copy, which holds only in-frame ones; the method was immunoSEQ multiplex PCR. The sample consists of some 220,000 clones, roughly 85% of them appearing once. Sequencing was performed on peripheral blood. These receptors were taken from a woman in her seventies with COVID-19, enrolled during active disease. Both conserved end residues are part of each CDR3. The D gene is left open where the match is weak. Clone sizes are given selectively: once, few, many, or a class where the clone is expanded.

d_gene: -; abundance: -; j_gene: TRBJ1-1; v_gene: TRBV5-4; CDR3aa: CASSLAKQTNTEAFF; CDR3nt: TGTGCCAGCAGCTTGGCCAAACAGACGAACACTGAAGCTTTCTTT
d_gene: -; abundance: -; j_gene: TRBJ2-7; v_gene: TRBV6-5; CDR3aa: CASNNGQGGEQYF; CDR3nt: TGTGCCAGCAACAACGGGCAGGGCGGCGAGCAGTACTTC
d_gene: -; abundance: -; j_gene: TRBJ1-2; v_gene: TRBV2; CDR3aa: CASSASGGAVYGYTF; CDR3nt: TGTGCCAGCAGCGCCTCGGGGGGGGCCGTCTATGGCTACACCTTC
d_gene: -; abundance: -; j_gene: TRBJ1-6; v_gene: TRBV5-5; CDR3aa: CASSLDGFYNSPLHF; CDR3nt: TGTGCCAGCAGCCTGGACGGGTTTTATAATTCACCCCTCCACTTT
d_gene: -; abundance: -; j_gene: TRBJ2-1; v_gene: TRBV3-1/TRBV3-2; CDR3aa: CASSQDSKPSTGHEQFF; CDR3nt: TGTGCCAGCAGCCAAGACTCGAAGCCTTCGACAGGCCATGAGCAGTTCTTC
d_gene: -; abundance: once; j_gene: TRBJ1-5; v_gene: TRBV29-1; CDR3aa: CSVVQNFLVRQPQHF; CDR3nt: TGCAGCGTTGTACAGAATTTTCTTGTCCGTCAGCCCCAGCATTTT
d_gene: -; abundance: -; j_gene: TRBJ2-7; v_gene: TRBV7-8; CDR3aa: CASSLSLGGITSYEQYF; CDR3nt: TGTGCCAGCAGCTTATCCCTTGGCGGGATTACCTCCTACGAGCAGTACTTC
d_gene: TRBD1; abundance: -; j_gene: TRBJ2-5; v_gene: TRBV11-3; CDR3aa: CASSLGGQGWVGETQYF; CDR3nt: TGTGCCAGCAGCTTGGGAGGACAGGGGTGGGTTGGAGAGACCCAGTACTTC
d_gene: TRBD2; abundance: -; j_gene: TRBJ2-1; v_gene: TRBV11-2; CDR3aa: CASSPSLRGGYNEQFF; CDR3nt: TGTGCCAGCAGCCCCTCACTCCGCGGGGGGTACAATGAGCAGTTCTTC
d_gene: -; abundance: -; j_gene: TRBJ2-7; v_gene: TRBV7-2; CDR3aa: CASSLDTTSYEQYF; CDR3nt: TGTGCCAGCAGCTTAGACACTACCTCCTACGAGCAGTACTTC
d_gene: -; abundance: -; j_gene: TRBJ1-2; v_gene: TRBV10-3; CDR3aa: CAHREAIETPNYGYTF; CDR3nt: TGTGCCCACCGCGAAGCAATAGAAACGCCTAACTATGGCTACACCTTC
d_gene: -; abundance: -; j_gene: TRBJ1-2; v_gene: TRBV6-6; CDR3aa: CASTPGKDYGYTF; CDR3nt: TGTGCCAGCACACCCGGGAAGGACTATGGCTACACCTTC
d_gene: -; abundance: -; j_gene: TRBJ1-2; v_gene: TRBV21-1; CDR3aa: CANTTPRDRGDYGYTF; CDR3nt: TGTGCCAATACTACCCCCCGGGACAGGGGCGACTATGGCTACACCTTC
d_gene: -; abundance: once; j_gene: TRBJ1-5; v_gene: TRBV28; CDR3aa: CASSLFLQGNQPQHF; CDR3nt: TGTGCCAGCAGTTTATTTTTACAAGGCAATCAGCCCCAGCATTTT
d_gene: TRBD1; abundance: -; j_gene: TRBJ1-2; v_gene: TRBV6-5; CDR3aa: CASSPEGTGGGKGTF; CDR3nt: TGTGCCAGCAGTCCCGAGGGGACAGGGGGCGGCAAGGGCACCTTC
d_gene: -; abundance: -; j_gene: TRBJ2-2; v_gene: TRBV19; CDR3aa: CASNKVSSGELFF; CDR3nt: TGTGCCAGTAACAAAGTATCATCCGGGGAGCTGTTTTTT
d_gene: -; abundance: -; j_gene: TRBJ1-1; v_gene: TRBV25-1; CDR3aa: CASSEGPAGVAFF; CDR3nt: TGTGCCAGCTCCGAAGGCCCGGCGGGGGTAGCTTTCTTT
d_gene: -; abundance: -; j_gene: TRBJ1-3; v_gene: TRBV9; CDR3aa: CASSVGPRGASGNTIYF; CDR3nt: TGTGCCAGCAGCGTAGGACCTCGGGGGGCCTCTGGAAACACCATATATTTT
d_gene: -; abundance: -; j_gene: TRBJ2-1; v_gene: TRBV7-9; CDR3aa: CASSLGRGRYNEQFF; CDR3nt: TGTGCCAGCAGCCTGGGCAGGGGTAGGTACAATGAGCAGTTCTTC
d_gene: TRBD2; abundance: -; j_gene: TRBJ2-7; v_gene: TRBV7-2; CDR3aa: CASSLAGGFRVYEQYF; CDR3nt: TGTGCCAGCAGCTTGGCGGGGGGCTTCCGAGTCTACGAGCAGTACTTC
d_gene: -; abundance: -; j_gene: TRBJ2-1; v_gene: TRBV7-3; CDR3aa: CASSLGGGTYNEQFF; CDR3nt: TGTGCCAGCAGCTTAGGGGGAGGAACCTACAATGAGCAGTTCTTC
d_gene: -; abundance: -; j_gene: TRBJ2-1; v_gene: TRBV6-5; CDR3aa: CASSIERDNEQFF; CDR3nt: TGTGCCAGCAGCATAGAGCGGGACAATGAGCAGTTCTTC
d_gene: -; abundance: -; j_gene: TRBJ2-3; v_gene: TRBV7-7; CDR3aa: CASSLRQTDTQYF; CDR3nt: TGTGCTAGCAGCTTAAGACAGACAGATACGCAGTATTTT
d_gene: -; abundance: -; j_gene: TRBJ1-5; v_gene: TRBV6-2/TRBV6-3; CDR3aa: CASSWGGSGNQPQHF; CDR3nt: TGTGCCAGCAGTTGGGGGGGATCCGGCAATCAGCCCCAGCATTTT
d_gene: TRBD1; abundance: -; j_gene: TRBJ1-1; v_gene: TRBV5-1; CDR3aa: CASSSPGGNTEAFF; CDR3nt: TGCGCCAGCAGTTCGCCAGGGGGGAACACTGAAGCTTTCTTT
d_gene: -; abundance: -; j_gene: TRBJ1-1; v_gene: TRBV21-1; CDR3aa: CASSKGTEEMNTEAFF; CDR3nt: TGTGCCAGCAGCAAAGGGACAGAAGAGATGAACACTGAAGCTTTCTTT
d_gene: TRBD1; abundance: -; j_gene: TRBJ2-2; v_gene: TRBV5-6; CDR3aa: CASSLGTGADTGELFF; CDR3nt: TGTGCCAGCAGCTTGGGGACAGGGGCAGACACCGGGGAGCTGTTTTTT
d_gene: TRBD1; abundance: -; j_gene: TRBJ2-7; v_gene: TRBV7-2; CDR3aa: CASSFNSGQGVEQYF; CDR3nt: TGTGCCAGCAGCTTCAACTCGGGACAGGGGGTCGAGCAGTACTTC
d_gene: -; abundance: -; j_gene: TRBJ1-2; v_gene: TRBV7-9; CDR3aa: CASSPDGGSGYTF; CDR3nt: TGTGCCAGCAGCCCGGATGGGGGGTCTGGCTACACCTTC
d_gene: -; abundance: -; j_gene: TRBJ1-1; v_gene: TRBV10-3; CDR3aa: CAISENPWSEAFF; CDR3nt: TGTGCCATCAGTGAAAATCCCTGGAGTGAAGCTTTCTTT
d_gene: TRBD2; abundance: -; j_gene: TRBJ2-5; v_gene: TRBV29-1; CDR3aa: CSIIPGLAQETQYF; CDR3nt: TGCAGCATTATACCGGGACTAGCCCAAGAGACCCAGTACTTC
d_gene: -; abundance: -; j_gene: TRBJ1-1; v_gene: TRBV5-4; CDR3aa: CASSLAAGGNTEAFF; CDR3nt: TGTGCCAGCAGCCTTGCAGCGGGGGGAAACACTGAAGCTTTCTTT
d_gene: TRBD2; abundance: -; j_gene: TRBJ2-7; v_gene: TRBV10-3; CDR3aa: CAIRAGGPENEQYF; CDR3nt: TGTGCCATCAGGGCGGGAGGGCCGGAAAACGAGCAGTACTTC
d_gene: -; abundance: -; j_gene: TRBJ1-3; v_gene: TRBV19; CDR3aa: CASSTADVSGNTIYF; CDR3nt: TGTGCCAGTAGCACAGCCGATGTCTCTGGAAACACCATATATTTT
d_gene: TRBD1; abundance: -; j_gene: TRBJ1-5; v_gene: TRBV24-1; CDR3aa: CATSGRTGGNQPQHF; CDR3nt: TGTGCCACCAGTGGAAGGACAGGAGGCAATCAGCCCCAGCATTTT
d_gene: -; abundance: -; j_gene: TRBJ1-2; v_gene: TRBV6-2/TRBV6-3; CDR3aa: CASSDTYDGYTF; CDR3nt: TGTGCCAGCAGTGACACGTATGATGGCTACACCTTC
d_gene: -; abundance: -; j_gene: TRBJ1-5; v_gene: TRBV7-3; CDR3aa: CASSQGGGNQPQHF; CDR3nt: TGTGCCAGCAGCCAAGGAGGCGGCAATCAGCCCCAGCATTTT
d_gene: -; abundance: -; j_gene: TRBJ2-7; v_gene: TRBV5-1; CDR3aa: CASGRVSGASYEQYF; CDR3nt: TGCGCCAGCGGAAGAGTGAGTGGAGCCTCCTACGAGCAGTACTTC
d_gene: TRBD1; abundance: -; j_gene: TRBJ1-2; v_gene: TRBV11-3; CDR3aa: CASSRDSANYGYTF; CDR3nt: TGTGCCAGCAGCCGGGACAGCGCTAACTATGGCTACACCTTC
d_gene: TRBD2; abundance: -; j_gene: TRBJ2-3; v_gene: TRBV4-3; CDR3aa: CASSRGWTSGGSDTQYF; CDR3nt: TGCGCCAGCAGCCGCGGCTGGACTAGCGGGGGGTCAGATACGCAGTATTTT
d_gene: -; abundance: -; j_gene: TRBJ2-2; v_gene: TRBV6-5; CDR3aa: CASYSQATGELFF; CDR3nt: TGTGCCAGTTATTCACAGGCGACCGGGGAGCTGTTTTTT
d_gene: TRBD2; abundance: -; j_gene: TRBJ2-1; v_gene: TRBV19; CDR3aa: CASSISASGRVEQFF; CDR3nt: TGTGCCAGTAGTATATCCGCTAGCGGGAGGGTTGAGCAGTTCTTC
d_gene: -; abundance: -; j_gene: TRBJ1-1; v_gene: TRBV5-8; CDR3aa: CASSLVRVGEAFF; CDR3nt: TGTGCCAGCAGCTTGGTCAGGGTTGGGGAAGCTTTCTTT
d_gene: -; abundance: -; j_gene: TRBJ1-2; v_gene: TRBV25-1; CDR3aa: CASSRQGDGYTF; CDR3nt: TGTGCCAGCAGTCGGCAGGGCGATGGCTACACCTTC
d_gene: -; abundance: -; j_gene: TRBJ1-1; v_gene: TRBV18; CDR3aa: CATSVGGNTEAFF; CDR3nt: TGTGCCACCTCGGTCGGGGGGAACACTGAAGCTTTCTTT
d_gene: -; abundance: few; j_gene: TRBJ2-7; v_gene: TRBV7-2; CDR3aa: CASSLSWRAYEQYF; CDR3nt: TGTGCCAGCAGCCTAAGCTGGCGGGCCTACGAGCAGTACTTC
d_gene: -; abundance: -; j_gene: TRBJ1-2; v_gene: TRBV6-2/TRBV6-3; CDR3aa: CASSLGNNYGYTF; CDR3nt: TGTGCCAGCAGTCTAGGAAACAACTATGGCTACACCTTC
d_gene: -; abundance: -; j_gene: TRBJ2-7; v_gene: TRBV3-1/TRBV3-2; CDR3aa: CASSAGGLGTYEQYF; CDR3nt: TGTGCCAGCAGCGCCGGGGGGCTGGGGACCTACGAGCAGTACTTC
d_gene: TRBD1; abundance: -; j_gene: TRBJ1-2; v_gene: TRBV7-9; CDR3aa: CASSPGQGRFGYTF; CDR3nt: TGTGCCAGCAGCCCTGGACAGGGGCGGTTTGGCTACACCTTC
d_gene: -; abundance: -; j_gene: TRBJ1-5; v_gene: TRBV25-1; CDR3aa: CGSEAKNKPQHF; CDR3nt: TGTGGCTCGGAGGCTAAGAATAAGCCCCAGCATTTT